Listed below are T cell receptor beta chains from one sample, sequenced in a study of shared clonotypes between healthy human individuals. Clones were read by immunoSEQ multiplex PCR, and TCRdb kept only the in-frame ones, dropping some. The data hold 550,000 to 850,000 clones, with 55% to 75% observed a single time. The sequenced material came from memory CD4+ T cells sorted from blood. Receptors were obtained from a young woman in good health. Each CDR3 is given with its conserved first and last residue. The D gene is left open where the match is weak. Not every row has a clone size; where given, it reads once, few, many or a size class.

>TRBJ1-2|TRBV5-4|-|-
TGTGCCAGCAGCCCAAGGGGGACATTGAAGAACTATGGCTACACCTTC
CASSPRGTLKNYGYTF
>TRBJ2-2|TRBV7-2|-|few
TGTGCCAGCAGCTTTATCACGAACACCGGGGAGCTGTTTTTT
CASSFITNTGELFF
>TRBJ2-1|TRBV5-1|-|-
TGCGCCAGCAGCTCCTCGAGGCCCTCCTACAATGAGCAGTTCTTC
CASSSSRPSYNEQFF
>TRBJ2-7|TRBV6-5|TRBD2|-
TGTGCCAGCAGTCCCCCCGGGGTGGCGGGGGGGGAGCAGTACTTC
CASSPPGVAGGEQYF
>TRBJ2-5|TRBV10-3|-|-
TGTGCCATCAGTGAGTCCGCTTACCAAGAGACCCAGTACTTC
CAISESAYQETQYF
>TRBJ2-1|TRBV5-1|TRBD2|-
TGCGCCAGCAGCAAGGGAGTAGCGGGGCCACAGAATGAGCAGTTCTTC
CASSKGVAGPQNEQFF
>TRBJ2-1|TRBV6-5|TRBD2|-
TGTGCCAGCAGTTCAGGGGGCCTAGCGGGAGATAATGAGCAGTTCTTC
CASSSGGLAGDNEQFF
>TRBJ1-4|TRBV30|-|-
TGTGCCTGGAAACAGAAAGGAGAAGAAAAACTGTTTTTT
CAWKQKGEEKLFF
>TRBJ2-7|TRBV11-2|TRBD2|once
TGTGCCAGCAGCTTTCCTAGCGGCCGAAACTACGAGCAGTACTTC
CASSFPSGRNYEQYF
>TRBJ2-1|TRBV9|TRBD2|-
TGTGCCAGCAGCGAGGGGCCGGGACTAACAAGAGAGGTTTCGTACAATGAGCAGTTCTTC
CASSEGPGLTREVSYNEQFF
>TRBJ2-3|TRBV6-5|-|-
TGTGCCAGCAGTTACAAGAGTGGGTCATTAACAGATACGCAGTATTTT
CASSYKSGSLTDTQYF
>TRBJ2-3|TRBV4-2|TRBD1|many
TGTGCCAGCAGCCAAGGGACAGGGTCTAGCACAGATACGCAGTATTTT
CASSQGTGSSTDTQYF
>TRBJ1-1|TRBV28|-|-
TGTGCCAGCAGCTACCTGCGAGGAGGTGAAGCTTTCTTT
CASSYLRGGEAFF
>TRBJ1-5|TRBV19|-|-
TGTGCCAGTAGTAGGTTAAATCAGCCCCAGCATTTT
CASSRLNQPQHF
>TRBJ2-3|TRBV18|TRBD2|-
TGTGCCAGCTCACTAATGACTAGCGGCACAGATACGCAGTATTTT
CASSLMTSGTDTQYF
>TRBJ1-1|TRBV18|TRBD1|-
TGTGCCAGCTCACAACGGACAGGATTCAACACTGAAGCTTTCTTT
CASSQRTGFNTEAFF
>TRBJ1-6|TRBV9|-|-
TGTGCCAGCAGCTTACAGGGTCGGACTTCACCCCTCCACTTT
CASSLQGRTSPLHF
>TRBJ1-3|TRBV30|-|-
TGTGCCTGGAGTGTCAAACAGGCCCCTGGAAACACCATATATTTT
CAWSVKQAPGNTIYF
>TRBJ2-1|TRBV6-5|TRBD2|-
TGTGCCAGCAGCCTCGGACTAGCGGGCTACAATGAGCAGTTCTTC
CASSLGLAGYNEQFF
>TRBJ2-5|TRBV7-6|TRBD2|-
TGTGCCAGCAGCTTAGTCATCAGGGGGGTAGCGGGAGTAGGTGAGACCCAGTACTTC
CASSLVIRGVAGVGETQYF
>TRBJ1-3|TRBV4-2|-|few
TGTGCCAGCAGCTACAGCAGTTCTAACCTAAACACCATATATTTT
CASSYSSSNLNTIYF
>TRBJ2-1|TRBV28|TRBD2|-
TGTGCCAGCAGTTTCCCCCGGAGCGGGAGCGACAATGAGCAGTTCTTC
CASSFPRSGSDNEQFF
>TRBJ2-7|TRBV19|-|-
TGTGCCAGTAGTATAGCCCAGGGTACCTACGAGCAGTACTTC
CASSIAQGTYEQYF
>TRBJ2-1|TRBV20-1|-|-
TGCAGTGCTTACAGGGGGGGCGAGCAGTTCTTC
CSAYRGGEQFF
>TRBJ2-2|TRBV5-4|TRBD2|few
TGTGCCAGCAGCCCAGAACCGGGACTAGCACGGTCCGGGGAGCTGTTTTTT
CASSPEPGLARSGELFF
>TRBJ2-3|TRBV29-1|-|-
TGCAGCGTTGAAGGGCAGACAGATACGCAGTATTTT
CSVEGQTDTQYF
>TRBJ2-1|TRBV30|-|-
TGTGCCTGGAGAGCGGGTCGTACAACAATGACGCAGTTCTTC
CAWRAGRTTMTQFF
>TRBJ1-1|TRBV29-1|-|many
TGCAGCGTTGGAGCCGAAAACCGACTGGGCACTGAAGCTTTCTTT
CSVGAENRLGTEAFF
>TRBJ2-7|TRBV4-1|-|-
TGCGCCAGCAGCCCGGACCGTTCTCCCGACGAGCAGTACTTC
CASSPDRSPDEQYF
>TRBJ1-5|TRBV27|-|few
TGTGCCACCCAAAACAGGGATAGCAATCAGCCCCAGCATTTT
CATQNRDSNQPQHF
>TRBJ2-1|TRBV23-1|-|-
TGCGCCAGCAGCCGACGGGGTGGGGGCAATGAGCAGTTCTTC
CASSRRGGGNEQFF
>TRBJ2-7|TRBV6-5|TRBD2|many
TGTGCCAGCAGCTCCCGGACTAGCCGCTCCTACGAGCAGTACTTC
CASSSRTSRSYEQYF
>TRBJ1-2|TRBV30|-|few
TGTGCCTGGAGTGTACACTCAGGGCCGAATGGCTACACCTTC
CAWSVHSGPNGYTF
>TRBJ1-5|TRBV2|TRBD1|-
TGTGCCAGCAGTCTGGACAGGGTAATGGCTAGCAATCAGCCCCAGCATTTT
CASSLDRVMASNQPQHF
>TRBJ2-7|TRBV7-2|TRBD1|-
TGTGCCAGCAGCCCCCGGACAGGGGAATACGAGCAGTACTTC
CASSPRTGEYEQYF
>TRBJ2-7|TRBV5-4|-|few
TGTGCCAGCAGCCAGACAATGGGGACGGGGAACTACGAGCAGTACTTC
CASSQTMGTGNYEQYF
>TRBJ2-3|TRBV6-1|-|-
TGTGCCAGCAGTGCACGGGGGTCGAAAACAGATACGCAGTATTTT
CASSARGSKTDTQYF
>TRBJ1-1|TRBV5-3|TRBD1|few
TGTGCCAGAAGCTGTGTGTCCTCCCCGACAGGGGAGAACACTGAAGCTTTCTTT
CARSCVSSPTGENTEAFF
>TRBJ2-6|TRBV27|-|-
TGTGCCAGCGGCCTCCGGGGGGCCAACGTCCTGACTTTC
CASGLRGANVLTF
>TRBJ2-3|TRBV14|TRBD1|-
TGTGCCAGCAGCCGAAGACAGGGACCAAACACAGATACGCAGTATTTT
CASSRRQGPNTDTQYF
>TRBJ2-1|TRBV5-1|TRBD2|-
TGCGCCAGCAGCACAGGGACTAGCGGTTACAATGAGCAGTTCTTC
CASSTGTSGYNEQFF
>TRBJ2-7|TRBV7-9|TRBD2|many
TGTGCCAGCAGCTCTCTCCCGGCGGGAGAGGGCGAGCAGTACTTC
CASSSLPAGEGEQYF
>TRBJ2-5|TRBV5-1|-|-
TGCGCCAGCAGCTTGTACGGAGAGACCCAGTACTTC
CASSLYGETQYF
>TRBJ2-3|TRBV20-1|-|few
TGCAGTGCTAGAGTCAGGGATACGCAGTATTTT
CSARVRDTQYF
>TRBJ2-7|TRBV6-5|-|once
TGTGCCAGCAGTTACTCGAGGTCGAAGGAGCAGTACTTC
CASSYSRSKEQYF
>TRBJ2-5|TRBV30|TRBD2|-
TGTGCCTGGAGCGGAGTAACGATGAGACTAGCCCAAGAGACCCAGTACTTC
CAWSGVTMRLAQETQYF
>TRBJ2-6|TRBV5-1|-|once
TGCGCCAGCGCGAGTGGGGCCAACGTCCTGACTTTC
CASASGANVLTF
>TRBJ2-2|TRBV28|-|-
TGTGCCAGCAGGCAATCAGGGACGAACACCGGGGAGCTGTTTTTT
CASRQSGTNTGELFF
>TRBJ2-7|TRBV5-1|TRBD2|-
TGCGCCAGCAGCTTGGTCGCGGGAGGGTACGAGTCCTACGAGCAGTACTTC
CASSLVAGGYESYEQYF
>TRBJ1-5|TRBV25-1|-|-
TGTGCCAGCAGCTCTGGTGGCAGCAATCAGCCCCAGCATTTT
CASSSGGSNQPQHF
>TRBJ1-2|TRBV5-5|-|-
TGTGCCAGCAGCAGGAACACCCTCCGAGATGGCTACACCTTC
CASSRNTLRDGYTF
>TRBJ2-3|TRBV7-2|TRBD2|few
TGTGCCAGCAGCTTAGGCAGCGGGAGGCCTAATACGCAGTATTTT
CASSLGSGRPNTQYF
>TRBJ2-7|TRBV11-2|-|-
TGTGCCAGCAGCTTACTCGTCCACTCCTACGAGCAGTACTTC
CASSLLVHSYEQYF
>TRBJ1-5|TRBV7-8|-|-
TGTGCCAGCAGCCCAGGGGAGGATCAGCCCCAGCATTTT
CASSPGEDQPQHF
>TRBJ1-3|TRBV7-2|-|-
TGTGCCAGCAGCCCTGACGGTTTATCTGGAAACACCATATATTTT
CASSPDGLSGNTIYF
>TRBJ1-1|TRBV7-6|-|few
TGTGCCAGCAGCTTACAACGCGACACTGAAGCTTTCTTT
CASSLQRDTEAFF
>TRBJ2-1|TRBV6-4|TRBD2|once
TGTGCCAGCAGTCATAGCGGGACGCAGTTCTTC
CASSHSGTQFF
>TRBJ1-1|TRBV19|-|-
TGTGCCAGTAGTATACCGCGGTTCCGAGTGAACACTGAAGCTTTCTTT
CASSIPRFRVNTEAFF
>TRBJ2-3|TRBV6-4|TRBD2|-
TGTGCCAGCAGGAGCGGGAGGGCCGCAGATACGCAGTATTTT
CASRSGRAADTQYF
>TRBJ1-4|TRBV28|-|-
TGTGCCAGCAGGAGGGGGGGAGAGGGTAATGAAAAACTGTTTTTT
CASRRGGEGNEKLFF